Each of the 10 T cell receptor beta chains below was sequenced from the same sample in a study of cytomegalovirus exposure and HLA in healthy donors (dated by TCRdb to 2017 to 2019). Library preparation used the immunoSEQ multiplex PCR assay. The multiplex PCR relied on a mix of 60 forward primers for TCR Vbeta segments and 13 reverse primers for TCR Jbeta segments. TCRdb holds this immuneACCESS table with in-frame rearrangements only. Some clones are missing; in checked studies, unresolved V genes explain under half, and the rest has no known cause. The sample data list 150,000 to 180,000 clones, and 60% to 85% of these were observed just once. The top ten hold 4% of the sample. What was sequenced was PBMCs. These TCRs come from a woman aged 40 to 50 in good health and CMV-seronegative.

The chain recombines TRBV18 with TRBJ2-7; D perhaps matches TRBD2 (6 bases). The CDR3 is 15 amino acids. Trimming removed 1 base from V and 6 bases from J, with 16 bases in between. Germline CDR1 KGHSH, CDR2 LQKENI. The CDR3 spells CASSPRGLYGGEQYF. The CDR3 DNA follows: TGTGCCAGCTCACCACGGGGACTGTACGGAGGCGAGCAGTACTTC.

This chain's CDR3 is CASSLSTWTANSPLHF. The CDR3 DNA is TGTGCCAGCAGTTTATCGACCTGGACAGCAAATTCACCCCTCCACTTT. The V call is TRBV28, the J call TRBJ1-6, with D possibly TRBD1 on 6 matching bases. CDR1 is MDHEN and CDR2 is SYDVKM in the germline V gene. There are 16 residues in the CDR3. V lost 1 base and J lost 7, with 14 bases in between.

The V gene is TRBV9, the J gene TRBJ2-1; 8 bases align to TRBD2. CDR3 size: 15 residues. Germline loops: CDR1 SGDLS, CDR2 YYNGEE. With 3 bases clipped from V and 0 bases from J, the junction kept 2 bases outside the gene matches. The DNA for the CDR3 is TGTGCCAGCAGCGCAACTAGCGGCTCCTACAATGAGCAGTTCTTC. Translated: CASSATSGSYNEQFF.

Note on this clone: The same CDR3 can be traced to other DNA sequences in this sample. CDR3 loop: CASSLRQGALDTEAFF. CDR3 DNA: TGTGCCAGCTCATTAAGACAGGGGGCCTTGGACACTGAAGCTTTCTTT. This rearrangement joins TRBV18 to TRBJ1-1; TRBD1 matches 10 bases. Germline V gene sequence: CDR1 KGHSH, CDR2 LQKENI. Trimming took 5 bases from V and 3 from J; bases not matched to a gene: 9. The CDR3 runs to 16 residues.

The chain joins TRBV28 to TRBJ1-6; D is possibly TRBD1 (6 bases). The CDR3 covers 15 residues. V lost 6 bases, J lost 7 bases, and 16 bases lay in between. Germline CDR1 MDHEN, CDR2 SYDVKM. This CDR3 reads CASRVQGGGNSPLHF. The CDR3 DNA reads as TGTGCCAGCAGGGTACAAGGGGGGGGGAATTCACCCCTCCACTTT.

V is TRBV30 and J is TRBJ1-3; 7 positions match TRBD1. The germline gives CDR1 GTSNPN, CDR2 SVGIG (reference sequence). This CDR3 comprises 13 residues. Trimming took 2 bases from V and 2 from J; bases not matched to a gene: 0. The CDR3 sequence: CAWSTGAGNTIYF. As DNA, the CDR3 is TGTGCCTGGAGTACAGGGGCTGGAAACACCATATATTTT.

The V gene is TRBV11-3, the J gene TRBJ1-3; D possibly corresponds to TRBD1 (5 bases). CDR1 and CDR2 from the germline V gene are SGHNT and YENEEA. V gave up 6 bases and J gave up 0 bases, with 15 bases separating them. CDR3 size: 16 residues. CDR3 DNA sequence: TGTGCCAGCAGTTACACCGGGACTGACTCTGGAAACACCATATATTTT. Its translation: CASSYTGTDSGNTIYF.

The CDR3 nucleotides are TGTGCCAGCTCATCGGGGGACACCGGGGAGCTGTTTTTT. This codes for CASSSGDTGELFF. The chain links TRBV18 to TRBJ2-2, with D perhaps TRBD2 (6 bases). V was clipped by 5 bases and J by 3 bases, with 7 bases between them. Looked up from germline, CDR1 is KGHSH and CDR2 is LQKENI. There are 13 residues in the CDR3.

V gene TRBV10-3 combines with J gene TRBJ2-2; 8 positions match TRBD1. The CDR3 has 15 residues. Looked up from germline, CDR1 is ENHRY and CDR2 is SYGVKD. V lost 10 bases and J lost 3; bases outside the gene matches: 10. In nucleotides, the CDR3 is TGTGCCACCTCCTTTGACAGGGGAGACACCGGGGAGCTGTTTTTT. This codes for CATSFDRGDTGELFF.

This clone was seen more than once but under ten times. The chain recombines TRBV4-1 with TRBJ1-2, with D maybe TRBD1 (6 bases). The CDR3 is made up of 16 amino acids. Germline V lookup: CDR1 MGHRA, CDR2 YSYEKL. Trimming took 0 bases from V and 3 from J, leaving 14 bases between them. In nucleotides, the CDR3 is TGCGCCAGCAGCCAAGAGGGTATGGGGGCTGACTATGGCTACACCTTC. This encodes CASSQEGMGADYGYTF.